One and the same sample provided the 28 T cell receptor beta chains below, sequenced in a study of response to subunit inactivated influenza vaccine. Each CDR3 protein gets one entry after TCRdb re-called the RT-PCR reads with MiXCR. The sample contains about 500,000 distinct CDR3 sequences, approximately 15% of which appear only once. Sequences were derived from CD4+ T cells sorted from PBMCs, sampled less than 30 months after vaccination. The source is a man between 50 and 69 years old who received an inactivated influenza vaccine.

This clonotype was observed a handful of times. CDR3: CASSPTLSQIYEQYF. CDR3 bases: TGTGCCAGCAGCCCGACTCTGTCGCAGATCTACGAGCAGTACTTC. The chain is built from TRBV3-1 and TRBJ2-7, with D hard to call. V gave up 4 bases and J gave up 3 bases, with 16 bases separating them. Per germline, CDR1 LGHDT and CDR2 YNNKEL (reference sequence). This CDR3 is built from 15 residues.

The chain uses TRBV5-4 and TRBJ1-2; D is possibly TRBD1 (6 bases). CDR1 SGHNT and CDR2 YYREEE come from the germline V gene (reference sequence). V was pared by 0 bases and J by 4 bases, with 13 bases between. The CDR3 loop spans 15 amino acids. CDR3 sequence reads: CASSLVGRGTYGYTF. The DNA of the CDR3 is TGTGCCAGCAGCTTGGTGGGCAGGGGTACCTATGGCTACACCTTC.

In its sample, this clonotype was seen a few times. CDR3 sequence reads: CASSRQGVTDTQYF. The CDR3 nucleotides are TGTGCCAGCAGCCGACAGGGGGTAACAGATACGCAGTATTTT. This chain links TRBV2 with TRBJ2-3, with 9 bases that match TRBD1. The CDR3 has 14 residues. V lost 6 bases and J lost 3; bases outside the gene matches: 4. Looked up from germline, CDR1 is SNHLY and CDR2 is FYNNEI.

The chain combines TRBV7-2 with TRBJ2-3, with 10 bases identical to TRBD2. CDR3 length: 16 residues. V lost 0 bases and J lost 5; bases outside the gene matches: 5. Germline CDR1 SGHTA, CDR2 FQGNSA. The CDR3 DNA reads TGTGCCAGCAGCTTAGCGCTAGCGGGAGTGAGAGATACGCAGTATTTT. This gives the protein CASSLALAGVRDTQYF.

In its sample, this clonotype was seen a few times. This sequence joins TRBV21-1 and TRBJ2-1; TRBD1 is the table's D call, not checked against the DNA. TRBV21-1 is a documented pseudogene. This CDR3 has 13 residues. CDR3 nucleotide sequence: TGTGCCAGCAGCAAAGCTGGGGCTCATGAGCAGTTCTTC. This translates into CASSKAGAHEQFF.

This sequence joins TRBV15 and TRBJ2-6; D remains unclear. The V gene lost 0 bases and the J gene lost 0 bases, with 15 bases spanning the gap. This CDR3 has 19 amino acids. The germline gives CDR1 LNHNV, CDR2 YYDKDF (reference sequence). CDR3 region: CATSRDLPQTLSGANVLTF. CDR3 sequence (DNA): TGTGCCACCAGCAGAGATCTGCCCCAAACCCTCTCTGGGGCCAACGTCCTGACTTTC. Full variable domain (outside the CDR3, taken from reference TRBV15 and TRBJ2-6): DAMVIQNPRYQVTQFGKPVTLSCSQTLNHNVMYWYQQKSSQAPKLLFHYYDKDFNNEADTPDNFQSRRPNTSFCFLDIRSPGLGDTAMYLCATSRDLPQTLSGANVLTFGAGSRLTVL.

The CDR3 nucleotides read TGTGCCAGCAGCTTCACCCCCATGAACACTGAAGCTTTCTTT. Translated, it gives CASSFTPMNTEAFF. The rearrangement joins TRBV7-2 to TRBJ1-1; D remains ambiguous. The CDR3 extends over 14 amino acids. CDR1 and CDR2 (germline): SGHTA, FQGNSA. The V end lost 3 bases, the J end lost 0 bases, and 8 bases lay between the germline ends.

This clonotype was detected only a few times. The gene calls are TRBV29-1 and TRBJ2-5, with D perhaps TRBD1 or TRBD2 (6 bases each). The germline V gene encodes CDR1 SQVTM and CDR2 ANQGSEA. V was cut by 7 bases and J by 1 base, with 13 bases left in between. CDR3 size: 13 residues. CDR3 in amino acids: CSASRGRQETQYF. As DNA, the CDR3 is TGCAGCGCTTCACGGGGGCGCCAAGAGACCCAGTACTTC.

This clonotype was seen a handful of times. V gene TRBV5-4 combines with J gene TRBJ2-1, with D hard to call. The germline V and J ends were trimmed by 4 bases and 2 bases, with 7 bases remaining between them. CDR3 length: 13 amino acids. CDR1 and CDR2 from the germline V gene are SGHNT and YYREEE (reference sequence). CDR3 loop: CASSAETYNEQFF. In nucleotides, the CDR3 is TGTGCCAGCAGCGCCGAGACCTACAATGAGCAGTTCTTC.

A few counts support this clonotype. CDR3 loop: CASSPQTNTEAFF. The DNA of the CDR3 is TGTGCCAGCTCACCCCAGACGAACACTGAAGCTTTCTTT. The chain is built from TRBV18 and TRBJ1-1; no clear D gene. This CDR3 has 13 amino acids. Looked up from germline, CDR1 is KGHSH and CDR2 is LQKENI. V lost 3 bases, J lost 1 base, and 6 bases lay in between.

This clonotype occurred a few times. This rearrangement joins TRBV7-2 to TRBJ2-1; 8 bases line up with TRBD2. The trim removed 3 bases at V and 8 bases at J, leaving 9 bases unmatched. CDR1 SGHTA and CDR2 FQGNSA come from the germline V gene. This CDR3 spans 15 amino acids. CDR3 protein: CASSLPAGGTHEQFF. For the CDR3, the DNA is TGTGCCAGCAGCTTGCCGGCGGGGGGCACCCATGAGCAGTTCTTC.

This clonotype was observed at least ten times. The chain couples TRBV3-1 to TRBJ1-3; D is uncertain. Germline CDR1 reads LGHDT; CDR2 reads YNNKEL (reference sequence). V was cut by 5 bases and J by 0 bases, with 17 bases left in between. There are 17 residues in the CDR3. CDR3 sequence (DNA): TGTGCCAGCAGCTATGGAGGGCGCCTTAACTCTGGAAACACCATATATTTT. Its protein product is CASSYGGRLNSGNTIYF.

The chain recombines TRBV10-3 with TRBJ2-5, with 8 bases lining up with TRBD1. The junction had 5 bases not matched to a gene; V was cut back by 6 bases and J by 5 bases. The germline V gene has CDR1 ENHRY and CDR2 SYGVKD. CDR3 length: 13 amino acids. The CDR3 sequence: CAIRQGVDETQYF. The CDR3 bases are TGTGCCATCAGACAGGGGGTAGATGAGACCCAGTACTTC.

This clonotype appeared many times. The chain links TRBV20-1 to TRBJ2-7, with D perhaps matching TRBD2 (5 bases). V dropped 6 bases and J dropped 2 bases, with 14 bases sitting between them. The CDR3 is 13 amino acids. Germline V CDR1 and CDR2: DFQATT, SNEGSKA (reference sequence). The CDR3, as DNA: TGCAGTGCCCCGGGGATCGGTGCCTACGAGCAGTACTTC. Protein sequence: CSAPGIGAYEQYF.

This chain links TRBV27 with TRBJ1-2; 8 positions match TRBD1. The CDR3 runs to 16 residues. The germline V gene has CDR1 MNHEY and CDR2 SMNVEV (reference sequence). The V gene end was trimmed by 5 bases and the J gene end by 4 bases; junction bases not matched to a gene: 12. The CDR3 region is CASSPTAGQAFYGYTF. For the CDR3, the DNA is TGTGCCAGCAGTCCGACCGCGGGACAGGCCTTCTATGGCTACACCTTC.

This clonotype showed up many times. V and J are TRBV6-2 or TRBV6-3 and TRBJ2-7, with D possibly TRBD2 on 6 matching bases. This CDR3 is 14 amino acids long. V lost 1 base and J 2 bases, leaving 9 bases between the germline ends. CDR1 and CDR2 (germline): MNHEY, SVGEGT. The CDR3 sequence is CASSYFSGTYEQYF. CDR3 DNA: TGTGCCAGCAGTTACTTTAGCGGCACCTACGAGCAGTACTTC.

This clonotype was recorded many times. The CDR3: CSAPWRGPSDEQFF. The CDR3 DNA follows: TGCAGTGCTCCTTGGCGGGGCCCCAGCGATGAGCAGTTCTTC. The chain uses TRBV20-1 and TRBJ2-1; tentative D call: TRBD2 (6 bases). Germline CDR1 and CDR2: DFQATT and SNEGSKA (reference sequence). V lost 5 bases and J 8 bases, leaving 19 bases between the germline ends. CDR3 length: 14 residues.

This clonotype was recorded a few times. The chain carries TRBV4-2 and TRBJ1-4, with D tentatively TRBD1 (5 bases). Trimming stripped 0 bases from V and 3 bases from J, with 5 bases between. Germline-derived CDR1 and CDR2 are LGHNA and YNFKEQ. This CDR3 is 14 amino acids long. The CDR3 loop reads CASSQETANEKLFF. Written as DNA, the CDR3 is TGTGCCAGCAGCCAAGAGACAGCTAATGAAAAACTGTTTTTT.

This clonotype turned up a few times. This chain uses TRBV14 with TRBJ2-1, with 8 bases aligning to TRBD2. The ends lost 1 base at V and 8 bases at J; junction bases unmatched: 13. Germline V lookup: CDR1 SGHDN, CDR2 FVKESK. The CDR3 runs to 17 residues. This chain's CDR3 is CASSQVRGRSGSYEQFF. The DNA for the CDR3 is TGTGCCAGCAGCCAAGTCAGGGGACGGAGCGGGAGTTATGAGCAGTTCTTC.

There are a few counts of this clonotype. This chain uses TRBV5-1 with TRBJ2-2, with 10 bases lining up with TRBD1. V was pared by 3 bases and J by 5 bases, with 7 bases of the junction left unmatched. The CDR3 is made up of 16 amino acids. The V gene's germline CDR1 is SGHRS and CDR2 YFSETQ. CDR3 nucleotide sequence: TGCGCCAGCAGCTCGGGACAGGGGCTGAGGACCGGGGAGCTGTTTTTT. It translates to CASSSGQGLRTGELFF.

In its sample, this clonotype was seen many times. This chain joins TRBV7-8 and TRBJ2-7; either TRBD1 or TRBD2 may fit D (5 bases each). CDR1 and CDR2 (germline): SGHVS, FQNEAQ. This CDR3 is 17 amino acids long. The ends were cut back, 1 base at V and 4 bases at J, with 20 bases in the middle. This CDR3 is CASSLENFGTDLYEQYF. The DNA of the CDR3 is TGTGCCAGCAGCTTAGAGAACTTTGGGACGGACCTTTACGAGCAGTACTTC.

This clonotype was seen many times. The genes are TRBV7-2 and TRBJ2-1; D remains unclear. The CDR3 is made up of 12 amino acids. The germline gives CDR1 SGHTA, CDR2 FQGNSA. Trimming pared 2 bases from V and 5 bases from J, leaving 4 bases between. CDR3 nucleotides: TGTGCCAGCAGCTTAATGAACAATGAGCAGTTCTTC. Translating it yields CASSLMNNEQFF.

This clonotype has only a few counts. The V and J genes are TRBV5-1 and TRBJ2-7, with TRBD2 identical over 11 bases. Germline lookup yields CDR1 SGHRS and CDR2 YFSETQ. The CDR3 contains 15 residues. Losses at the gene ends were 5 bases for V and 3 bases for J; bases not matched to a gene: 7. This chain's CDR3 is CASRPTSGAFYEQYF. CDR3 coding DNA: TGCGCCAGCAGGCCGACTAGCGGGGCCTTCTACGAGCAGTACTTC.

A few counts support this clonotype. This rearrangement joins TRBV5-1 to TRBJ2-3, with no clear D. The germline CDR1 and CDR2 sequences are SGHRS and YFSETQ. This CDR3 comprises 12 residues. V was cut by 0 bases and J by 6 bases, with 5 bases left in between. CDR3 loop: CASSLVLDTQYF. In DNA, the CDR3 is TGCGCCAGCAGCTTGGTTCTGGATACGCAGTATTTT.

This clonotype was counted only a few times. The chain combines TRBV5-5 with TRBJ2-1, with TRBD2 matching 7 bases. This CDR3 contains 16 residues. Trimming at V came to 0 bases and at J to 9 bases, leaving 12 bases not matched to a gene. CDR1 and CDR2 from the germline V gene are SGHKS and YYEKEE (reference sequence). The CDR3 spells CASSLEWGRAYLEQFF. DNA of the CDR3: TGTGCCAGCAGCTTGGAATGGGGGAGGGCTTATCTTGAGCAGTTCTTC.

This clonotype was counted only a few times. Here the CDR3 reads CSAVEGTPNTEAFF. In nucleotides, the CDR3 is TGCAGTGCTGTTGAGGGGACACCGAACACTGAAGCTTTCTTT. The chain couples TRBV20-1 to TRBJ1-1; D may be TRBD1 (6 bases). V dropped 5 bases and J dropped 1 base, with 14 bases sitting between them. CDR1 is DFQATT and CDR2 is SNEGSKA in the germline V gene (reference sequence). CDR3 size: 14 residues.

The rearrangement links TRBV4-1 to TRBJ2-3, with TRBD2 identical over 11 bases. J was trimmed by 2 bases and V by 3 bases; bases with no gene match: 4. Germline CDR1 is MGHRA and CDR2 is YSYEKL. The CDR3 runs to 16 residues. CDR3 DNA: TGCGCCAGCAGCCAGAGACTAGCGGGATTCACAGATACGCAGTATTTT. Its protein is CASSQRLAGFTDTQYF.

Concerning this clonotype itself: At one end, the junction sequence differs from germline, possibly due to a read error. The J gene is TRBJ2-3, the V gene TRBV2; D perhaps matches TRBD1 (6 bases). The CDR3 has 11 residues. Germline loops: CDR1 SNHLY, CDR2 FYNNEI. CDR3 nucleotides: TGTGCCAGCAGCGAAGGGGGAAGTCAGTATTTT. Amino acids: CASSEGGSQYF.